The T cell receptor beta chain under discussion was sequenced for a study of blood T cell repertoires in COVID-19. In the study overall: The study drew acute and convalescent COVID-19 samples from the United States, Italy and Spain. PBMCs, B-cell-depleted T cells, or T cells were the source of the cDNA or gDNA that made up the material.

Trimming stripped 2 bases from V and 0 bases from J, with 10 bases between. Germline values: CDR1 SGHTA, CDR2 FQGNSA. The CDR3 covers 15 residues. In the original processing: From reference gene primer amplification, estimates of nucleated cell counts were derived. Sequencing used immunoSEQ multiplex PCR; TCRdb keeps in-frame clones, though not all of them. The V and J calls and the clone size are those of that table, but D and trimming were determined from the DNA. The repertoire holds about 150,000 clones, with roughly 88% as singletons. Sample: peripheral blood. The V gene is TRBV7-2, the J gene TRBJ1-1; maybe TRBD1 (5 bases). The sequence was collected from a man in his 60s with active or convalescent COVID-19. CDR3 in amino acids: CASSLQGEMNTEAFF. Here the CDR3 DNA reads TGTGCCAGCAGCTTACAGGGTGAGATGAACACTGAAGCTTTCTTT. The full variable domain, its missing parts supplied by reference TRBV7-2 and TRBJ1-1, is GAGVSQSPSNKVTEKGKDVELRCDPISGHTALYWYRQSLGQGLEFLIYFQGNSAPDKSGLPSDRFSAERTGGSVSTLTIQRTQQEDSAVYLCASSLQGEMNTEAFFGQGTRLTVV.